Described below is a single T cell receptor beta chain sequence and its context. Its antigen is undetermined. This record belongs to a study of graft-versus-host responses after intestinal transplantation. Study summary: Each patient got anti-thymocyte globulin induction, then tacrolimus and steroids for roughly 3 years.

This table comes from immunoSEQ multiplex PCR, and its TCRdb copy is limited to in-frame clones, with some not included. Of about 130,000 clones listed, around 90% were seen once; the top ten hold approximately 0.2%. Overall study results and limits: Allografts of patients with graft-donor T cell macrochimerism showed high graft-versus-host to host-versus-graft clone ratios. Peak levels of circulating GvH clones tracked with early post-transplant HvG declines.

J lost 9 bases, V lost 5 bases, and 9 bases had no gene match. Germline-derived CDR1 and CDR2 are LGHNA and YSLEER. The CDR3 is 14 residues long. V usage is TRBV4-3 and J usage is TRBJ2-1, with 8 bases matching TRBD2. The TCR comes from a human donor who received an intestinal transplant. The sample consisted of unstimulated CD4+ T cells sorted from spleen or lymph node cells, taken before intestinal transplant. The CDR3 protein is CASSFQREYVEQFF. As DNA, the CDR3 is TGCGCCAGCAGCTTCCAGCGGGAGTATGTTGAGCAGTTCTTC.